Described below is a single T cell receptor (beta chain) sequence and its context. Relative to the germline gene, one junction end is altered; a read error may explain this. This CDR3 spans 11 amino acids. Germline-derived CDR1 and CDR2 are SGHTA and FQGNSA. Expressed TCRB transcripts got sequenced, as all isolated RNA was reverse transcribed. Generated by immunoSEQ multiplex PCR, the TCRdb table keeps only in-frame clones and is missing some. The repertoire consists of 350,000 to 450,000 clones, with approximately 15% occurring once and the leading ten covering approximately 0.02%. The data derive from a study of beta chain features in type 1 diabetes.

Sample: naive CD4+ T cells from blood. The TCR originated in a woman between 18 and 29 years old in good health. The chain combines TRBV7-2 with TRBJ2-7, with 9 bases fitting TRBD1. The CDR3 region is CASSQNRGQRF. The CDR3 bases are TGTGCCAGCAGTCAAAACAGGGGGCAGCGGTTC.